These 22 T cell receptor beta chains were all obtained from the same sample, sequenced in a study of blood T cell repertoires in COVID-19. TCRdb's copy holds only in-frame clones and misses some; the assay was immunoSEQ multiplex PCR. Found here are around 250,000 clones, about 86% of them singletons; the top ten hold roughly 5.8%. Sequences were obtained from peripheral blood. The receptors were sampled from a man older than 75 with acute or convalescent COVID-19.

The chain recombines TRBV5-1 with TRBJ2-1; 7 bases agree with TRBD1. Unmatched junction bases numbered 1, after V lost 4 bases and J lost 3 bases. Germline CDR1 reads SGHRS; CDR2 reads YFSETQ. This CDR3 spans 13 amino acids. The CDR3 protein is CASSGDSYNEQFF. CDR3 coding DNA: TGCGCCAGCAGCGGGGACAGCTACAATGAGCAGTTCTTC.

In this sample, this clone turned up a few times. The rearrangement joins TRBV4-2 to TRBJ2-2; possibly TRBD2 for D (5 bases). V gave up 6 bases and J gave up 4 bases, with 12 bases separating them. The CDR3 sequence is 14 residues long. CDR1 LGHNA and CDR2 YNFKEQ come from the germline V gene. Written as DNA, the CDR3 is TGTGCCAGCAGTCGAGACTACAGCACCGGGGAGCTGTTTTTT. It translates to CASSRDYSTGELFF.

The genes are TRBV7-9 and TRBJ2-7; the D gene is possibly TRBD2 (6 bases). V lost 8 bases to trimming and J lost 3 bases, with 14 bases between them. This CDR3 is built from 13 residues. Germline CDR1 is SEHNR and CDR2 is FQNEAQ (reference sequence). The DNA of the CDR3 is TGTGCCAGCTCCCGGGACGGGGGCTACGAGCAGTACTTC. It specifies CASSRDGGYEQYF.

V usage is TRBV3-1 (or the pseudogene TRBV3-2) and J usage is TRBJ2-7, with TRBD1 as a possible D gene (5 bases). CDR1 is LGHDT, CDR2 YNNKEL, per germline (reference sequence). The CDR3 has 12 residues. Deletions cut 5 bases from V and 6 bases from J, with 11 bases between. The CDR3 nucleotides read TGTGCCAGCAGCAACCAGGGTGTCGAGCAGTACTTC. Translating gives CASSNQGVEQYF.

The CDR3 DNA is TGTGCCAGCGCCAGGGGGTACCAAGAGACCCAGTACTTC. Its translation: CASARGYQETQYF. This sequence joins TRBV5-6 and TRBJ2-5, with TRBD1 matching over 7 bases. Trimming took 7 bases from V and 0 from J; bases not matched to a gene: 3. The CDR3 extends over 13 amino acids. Looked up from germline, CDR1 is SGHDT and CDR2 is YYEEEE.

The chain recombines TRBV7-3 with TRBJ1-2; D is possibly TRBD1 (5 bases). Germline assignment: CDR1 SGHTA and CDR2 FQGTGA. Between the trimmed V and J ends, which lost 2 bases and 7 bases, there was a span of 11 bases. The CDR3 runs 13 residues. The CDR3 loop reads CASSLGGDGGYTF. CDR3 sequence (DNA): TGTGCCAGCAGCTTAGGAGGGGACGGTGGCTACACCTTC.

This sequence joins TRBV19 and TRBJ2-2; D is possibly TRBD1 (6 bases). CDR1 and CDR2 (germline): LNHDA, SQIVND (reference sequence). V shed 3 bases and J shed 7 bases, with 9 bases lying between them. The CDR3 loop spans 13 amino acids. The CDR3 DNA reads TGTGCCAGTAGTATGGGGGCAGGCGGGGAGCTGTTTTTT. Protein: CASSMGAGGELFF.

The chain couples TRBV6-6 to TRBJ1-3; no clear D gene. This CDR3 contains 14 residues. V gave up 6 bases and J gave up 2 bases, with 11 bases separating them. From germline, CDR1 is MNHNY and CDR2 SVGAGI (reference sequence). The CDR3 region is CASRSGQTGNTIYF. CDR3 DNA: TGTGCCAGCAGAAGTGGCCAGACTGGAAACACCATATATTTT.

This chain links TRBV6-5 with TRBJ1-3; TRBD1 agrees at 10 bases. After removal of 6 bases from V and 2 bases from J, the junction contained 4 bases not matched to a gene. CDR3 size: 15 residues. CDR1 is MNHEY, CDR2 SVGAGI, per germline. In nucleotides, the CDR3 is TGTGCCAGCAGCTTAGACAGGGGGCCTGGAAACACCATATATTTT. It codes for CASSLDRGPGNTIYF.

This chain links TRBV14 with TRBJ1-2; TRBD1 matches 7 bases. The CDR3 consists of 15 residues. With V trimmed by 4 bases and J by 5 bases, 10 bases remained unmatched. The germline V gene has CDR1 SGHDN and CDR2 FVKESK. This CDR3 is CASSRMTGWSYGYTF. CDR3 sequence (DNA): TGTGCCAGCAGCCGGATGACAGGGTGGTCGTATGGCTACACCTTC.

The chain links TRBV11-2 to TRBJ2-1; 12 nucleotides agree with TRBD1. CDR1 is SGHAT, CDR2 FQNNGV, per germline. This CDR3 is 17 amino acids long. V lost 4 bases and J lost 6; bases outside the gene matches: 10. The CDR3 region has the DNA TGTGCCAGCAGCTCCTCCCCCCGGGACAGGGGGCTCAATGAGCAGTTCTTC. It specifies CASSSSPRDRGLNEQFF. Based on the CDR3 plus reference TRBV11-2 and TRBJ2-1, the full variable domain is EAGVAQSPRYKIIEKRQSVAFWCNPISGHATLYWYQQILGQGPKLLIQFQNNGVVDDSQLPKDRFSAERLKGVDSTLKIQPAKLEDSAVYLCASSSSPRDRGLNEQFFGPGTRLTVL.

J is TRBJ1-1 and V is TRBV4-2, with TRBD1 as a possible D gene (5 bases). Germline V gives CDR1 LGHNA, CDR2 YNFKEQ. This CDR3 spans 17 amino acids. The germline V and J ends were trimmed by 1 base and 0 bases, with 15 bases remaining between them. CDR3: CASSQVVTGDVNTEAFF. DNA for the CDR3: TGTGCCAGCAGCCAAGTCGTTACAGGAGACGTGAACACTGAAGCTTTCTTT.

Notes on this clone: A junction end diverges from the germline sequence, so it may reflect a read error. The V call is TRBV10-3, the J call TRBJ2-3; a weak D match, TRBD1 (6 bases). The V gene's germline CDR1 is ENHRY and CDR2 SYGVKD. The CDR3 consists of 14 residues. CDR3 sequence (DNA): TGTGCCATCAGGGAGTCGTCAGGGGCAGATACGCAGTATTTT. Translated: CAIRESSGADTQYF.

The V and J genes are TRBV5-1 and TRBJ2-5; 8 bases agree with TRBD1. V was clipped by 0 bases and J by 5 bases; unmatched bases: 12. The CDR3 totals 17 residues. Germline-derived CDR1 and CDR2 are SGHRS and YFSETQ. CDR3 protein: CASSLGPQGALSETQYF. CDR3 DNA sequence: TGCGCCAGCAGCTTGGGGCCCCAGGGGGCTCTGTCGGAGACCCAGTACTTC.

This clone appeared a few times. V usage is TRBV10-1 and J usage is TRBJ1-5; 8 bases map to TRBD1. Trimming took 7 bases from V and 5 from J; bases not matched to a gene: 7. Germline V lookup: CDR1 WNHNN, CDR2 SYGVQD (reference sequence). The CDR3 consists of 14 residues. DNA of the CDR3: TGCGCCAGCACCTCCGGGACAGGCTATCAGCCCCAGCATTTT. Its protein product is CASTSGTGYQPQHF.

The chain is built from TRBV10-2 and TRBJ2-3, with unresolved D. V gave up 8 bases and J gave up 0 bases, with 21 bases separating them. The CDR3 has 17 residues. Germline CDR1 WSHSY, CDR2 SAAADI. The CDR3 spells CASLLQAPAGSTDTQYF. CDR3 bases: TGCGCCAGCCTACTTCAGGCCCCAGCAGGCAGCACAGATACGCAGTATTTT.

The chain is built from TRBV3-1 (or the pseudogene TRBV3-2) and TRBJ1-5, with TRBD1 identical over 7 bases. This CDR3 has 14 amino acids. Germline CDR1 and CDR2: LGHDT and YNNKEL (reference sequence). After removal of 1 base from V and 5 bases from J, the junction contained 2 bases not matched to a gene. CDR3 DNA sequence: TGTGCCAGCAGCCAAGGGACAGGATATCAGCCCCAGCATTTT. Its protein product is CASSQGTGYQPQHF.

V usage is TRBV6-5 and J usage is TRBJ2-2; no clear D. Trimming stripped 6 bases from V and 4 bases from J, with 15 bases between. Germline V gives CDR1 MNHEY, CDR2 SVGAGI. The CDR3 has 15 amino acids. Here the CDR3 reads CASSLFDPGTGELFF. DNA for the CDR3: TGTGCCAGCAGCCTTTTTGATCCGGGCACCGGGGAGCTGTTTTTT.

This chain links TRBV3-1 (or the pseudogene TRBV3-2) with TRBJ2-6, with D uncertain. The CDR3 is made up of 18 amino acids. Germline V gives CDR1 LGHDT, CDR2 YNNKEL (reference sequence). The V and J ends lost 0 bases and 0 bases respectively, with 12 bases between them. This CDR3 reads CASSQDPPDSSGANVLTF. The CDR3 region has the DNA TGTGCCAGCAGCCAAGATCCTCCCGATAGCTCTGGGGCCAACGTCCTGACTTTC.

Comment on this clone: The CDR3 ends on some other residue instead of the conserved phenylalanine or tryptophan, so this is likely a read error. The chain has TRBV2 and TRBJ1-2; 7 bases line up with TRBD1. V lost 7 bases and J lost 3; bases outside the gene matches: 8. The length of the CDR3 is 14 residues. The germline V gene has CDR1 SNHLY and CDR2 FYNNEI. The DNA of the CDR3 is TGTGCCAGCAATAGACAGGGTACCGACTATGGCTACACCCTC. Its protein product is CASNRQGTDYGYTL.

The chain carries TRBV6-2 or TRBV6-3 and TRBJ2-3; 14 nucleotides align to TRBD2. V lost 6 bases and J lost 0; bases outside the gene matches: 8. The CDR3 spans 18 residues. Per the germline V gene, CDR1 is MNHEY and CDR2 is SVGEGT. For the CDR3, the DNA is TGTGCCAGCAGCCCGAGGACTAGCGGGGGGCCTAGCACAGATACGCAGTATTTT. This sequence encodes CASSPRTSGGPSTDTQYF.

In regard to this clone: Other DNA sequences in this specimen translate into the identical CDR3. The gene calls are TRBV20-1 and TRBJ1-1; D gene uncertain. The CDR3 extends over 11 amino acids. V was trimmed by 2 bases and J by 1 base, leaving 2 bases between them. The germline V gene encodes CDR1 DFQATT and CDR2 SNEGSKA (reference sequence). DNA for the CDR3: TGCAGTGCTAGACAGAACACTGAAGCTTTCTTT. Translation gives CSARQNTEAFF.